The source of this T cell receptor beta chain is a study of T cell repertoires in cytomegalovirus infection. Overall study findings and caveats: Adding up the frequency of public TCR beta families identified people who carried CMV plus the relevant HLA.

Turning to this clonotype: What it recognizes is unknown.

CDR1 and CDR2 (germline): MNHEY, SMNVEV (reference sequence). The CDR3 covers 16 residues. V lost 4 bases and J 4 bases, leaving 20 bases between the germline ends. From the reads, TCRdb called clonotypes with MiXCR, one entry per CDR3 protein. The sample lists some 300,000 distinct CDR3 sequences, about a sixth seen once, with approximately 12% in the top ten. The sequenced sample consisted of PBMCs. This receptor was obtained from a human donor in good health (CMV status not recorded). Some clones in this sample may be carry-over from other donors' samples. This rearrangement joins TRBV27 to TRBJ2-7, with unresolved D. The CDR3 nucleotides are TGTGCCAGCAGTTCCCCGACTCGGTACAGATCGTACGAGCAGTACTTC. It is translated as CASSSPTRYRSYEQYF.